The entry below gives a single T cell receptor (beta chain) sequence along with its context. Antigen: not known. The data were taken from a study of T-cell memory formation after mild COVID-19. CDR1 SGHRS and CDR2 YFSETQ come from the germline V gene. The CDR3 runs 14 residues. Deletions cut 3 bases from V and 0 bases from J, with 7 bases between. Each CDR3 protein gets one entry after TCRdb re-called the 5' RACE reads with MiXCR. The sample shows around 340,000 distinct CDR3 sequences, approximately 13% of them seen only once. General study results and limits: That cross-reactive memory joined was suggested by some responding clones appearing in pre-infection memory.

This chain links TRBV5-1 with TRBJ1-3; D ambiguous. The TCR originated in a man in his late teens or twenties who had mild COVID-19 (a few samples of this study predate the infection). Cell type and time point are not known. The sequenced sample was PBMCs or a T cell subset sorted from them (not recorded which). CDR3 nucleotides: TGCGCCAGCAGCTCCACAAGCTCTGGAAACACCATATATTTT. It translates to CASSSTSSGNTIYF.